The 28 T cell receptor beta chains reported below all come from one sample, sequenced in a study of post-analysis software for immune sequencing data. Their specific antigens are unknown. Unique molecular identifiers had been added to the TCR beta cDNA libraries. TCRdb re-called the PCR reads through MiXCR, storing one row per CDR3 protein. The profile shows about 820,000 distinct CDR3 sequences, roughly 50% of them singletons. Findings and limits, study-wide: Patients had higher frequencies than controls of a handful of TRBV segments, including TRBV5-6, TRBV5-1 and TRBV20-1.

Sequencing used blood. The receptor source for this set is a girl between 10 and 17 years old with multiple sclerosis.

The chain uses TRBV10-3 and TRBJ2-3; D is possibly TRBD1 or TRBD2 (5 bases each). The CDR3 runs 14 residues. V lost 4 bases to trimming and J lost 6 bases, with 14 bases between them. CDR1 and CDR2 (germline): ENHRY, SYGVKD. This chain's CDR3 is CAISAGSPTDTQYF. The CDR3, as DNA: TGTGCCATCAGTGCAGGGAGTCCCACGGATACGCAGTATTTT.

The chain combines TRBV28 with TRBJ2-4, with a weak D call TRBD1 (6 bases). The length of the CDR3 is 17 residues. Per germline, CDR1 MDHEN and CDR2 SYDVKM. The V end was cut by 6 bases, the J end by 2 bases, with 20 bases between. CDR3 nucleotide sequence: TGTGCCAGCAGCCTAAGGGGGACACCACCTTCCAAAAACATTCAGTACTTC. Translation: CASSLRGTPPSKNIQYF.

The chain has TRBV25-1 and TRBJ2-7; tentatively, D is TRBD2 (5 bases). The germline CDR1 and CDR2 sequences are MGHDK and SYGVNS. The CDR3 is 15 residues long. The V end lost 3 bases, the J end lost 3 bases, and 15 bases lay between the germline ends. The chain's CDR3 is CASSEIGVRFYEQYF. CDR3 DNA: TGTGCCAGCAGTGAGATCGGGGTGCGGTTCTACGAGCAGTACTTC.

The CDR3: CSVCVETSTDTQYF. The CDR3 DNA is TGCAGCGTATGCGTGGAGACCTCCACAGATACGCAGTATTTT. The chain recombines TRBV29-1 with TRBJ2-3; no clear D. The germline gives CDR1 SQVTM, CDR2 ANQGSEA. The V gene lost 6 bases and the J gene lost 2 bases, with 15 bases spanning the gap. The CDR3 has 14 residues.

The gene calls are TRBV9 and TRBJ1-1; 10 bases match TRBD1. The V gene's germline CDR1 is SGDLS and CDR2 YYNGEE. The V gene end was trimmed by 3 bases and the J gene end by 8 bases; junction bases not matched to a gene: 4. The length of the CDR3 is 13 residues. The CDR3 DNA follows: TGTGCCAGCAGCGAGGGACAGGGGACCGAAGCTTTCTTT. Protein sequence: CASSEGQGTEAFF.

CDR3 DNA: TGTGCCAGCACTAAGAAAGCCTTAGCGGGAGGAAGCACAGATACGCAGTATTTT. Translating it yields CASTKKALAGGSTDTQYF. The chain employs TRBV6-7 and TRBJ2-3; 10 nucleotides agree with TRBD2. TRBV6-7 is treated as an ORF (open reading frame) with a function not yet certain. This CDR3 comprises 18 residues. Germline trimming cut 7 bases from V and 0 bases from J; bases unmatched to any gene: 13.

The chain uses TRBV27 and TRBJ2-5; perhaps TRBD2 as D (5 bases). V shed 1 base and J shed 10 bases, with 13 bases lying between them. Germline values: CDR1 MNHEY, CDR2 SMNVEV (reference sequence). The length of the CDR3 is 13 residues. The CDR3 reads CASSLLTGEGQYF. The CDR3 DNA reads TGTGCCAGCAGTTTATTAACCGGAGAGGGCCAGTACTTC.

This rearrangement joins TRBV27 to TRBJ2-1; 14 bases fit TRBD2. The CDR3 has 15 residues. The V gene end was trimmed by 5 bases and the J gene end by 7 bases; junction bases not matched to a gene: 4. The germline CDR1 and CDR2 sequences are MNHEY and SMNVEV (reference sequence). CDR3 in amino acids: CASSTWTSGRNEQFF. The CDR3 nucleotides read TGTGCCAGCAGTACTTGGACTAGCGGGAGGAATGAGCAGTTCTTC.

This clonotype has only a few counts. The CDR3 bases are TGTGCCAGCAGCGTAGATCAGGGTATCCACGAGCAGTACTTC. It encodes CASSVDQGIHEQYF. J is TRBJ2-7 and V is TRBV9; tentative D call: TRBD1 (5 bases). The germline CDR1 and CDR2 sequences are SGDLS and YYNGEE. The CDR3 is 14 residues long. Trimming took 0 bases from V and 5 from J, leaving 12 bases between them.

This clonotype came up a few times. The chain uses TRBV10-3 and TRBJ2-1; D is possibly TRBD1 (5 bases). V gave up 6 bases and J gave up 3 bases, with 9 bases separating them. CDR3 length equals 13 residues. Germline-derived CDR1 and CDR2 are ENHRY and SYGVKD. The DNA for the CDR3 is TGTGCCATCAGCCCCGACAGCTACAATGAGCAGTTCTTC. Encoded protein: CAISPDSYNEQFF.

A few counts support this clonotype. The chain uses TRBV12-3 or TRBV12-4 and TRBJ2-7, with 12 bases aligning to TRBD1. V was clipped by 6 bases and J by 9 bases; unmatched bases: 9. This CDR3 contains 14 residues. CDR3 in DNA: TGTGCCAGCAGCCCTGGGACAGGGGGCGCCAGGCAGTACTTC. Protein: CASSPGTGGARQYF.

This clonotype has just one count. V gene TRBV7-9 combines with J gene TRBJ2-7, with 11 nucleotides matching TRBD1. Germline CDR1 reads SEHNR; CDR2 reads FQNEAQ (reference sequence). V shed 7 bases and J 4 bases; nucleotides not matched to a gene: 6. The CDR3 is made up of 14 amino acids. The CDR3 sequence is CASTSRDRGYEQYF. The CDR3 nucleotides read TGTGCCAGCACCTCGAGGGACAGGGGGTACGAGCAGTACTTC.

The V call is TRBV5-5, the J call TRBJ2-4; no clear D gene. Germline V lookup: CDR1 SGHKS, CDR2 YYEKEE (reference sequence). The CDR3 sequence is 18 residues long. The ends were cut back, 1 base at V and 6 bases at J, with 23 bases in the middle. DNA of the CDR3: TGTGCCAGCAGCTTGTTCCCCGGCCCCTCCGACCCTATAAACATTCAGTACTTC. This encodes CASSLFPGPSDPINIQYF.

The chain uses TRBV7-2 and TRBJ2-7, with TRBD2 as a possible D gene (7 bases). Germline lookup yields CDR1 SGHTA and CDR2 FQGNSA. Trimming shortened V by 5 bases and J by 2 bases, and 16 bases separated the two germline ends. The CDR3 spans 15 residues. The CDR3 sequence is CASSEGGGDPYEQYF. The CDR3 DNA reads TGTGCCAGCAGCGAGGGAGGGGGAGACCCCTACGAGCAGTACTTC.

V is TRBV5-1 and J is TRBJ2-7; no firm D call. Trimming removed 2 bases from V and 4 bases from J, with 16 bases in between. The length of the CDR3 is 15 residues. Per the germline V gene, CDR1 is SGHRS and CDR2 is YFSETQ. The CDR3 loop reads CASSFGRTGPYEQYF. CDR3 sequence (DNA): TGCGCCAGCAGCTTTGGTCGGACCGGGCCATACGAGCAGTACTTC.

This clonotype appeared a few times. This chain links TRBV20-1 with TRBJ1-5; D gene unclear. The germline V gene encodes CDR1 DFQATT and CDR2 SNEGSKA (reference sequence). The CDR3 sequence is 13 residues long. V was pared by 8 bases and J by 2 bases, with 13 bases between. The CDR3 sequence is CSRPGLCNQPQHF. CDR3 nucleotide sequence: TGCAGTAGACCGGGTCTCTGCAATCAGCCCCAGCATTTT.

This clonotype was seen only once. The V gene is TRBV3-1, the J gene TRBJ1-5; tentative D call: TRBD1 (5 bases). Germline CDR1 and CDR2: LGHDT and YNNKEL (reference sequence). Trimming stripped 3 bases from V and 2 bases from J, with 8 bases between. CDR3 length: 14 residues. CDR3 residues: CASSHRGRNQPQHF. The CDR3 DNA sequence: TGTGCCAGCAGCCACCGGGGCCGCAATCAGCCCCAGCATTTT.

The chain couples TRBV5-1 to TRBJ1-2; 8 positions match TRBD1. The germline CDR1 and CDR2 sequences are SGHRS and YFSETQ. V lost 3 bases and J lost 0; bases outside the gene matches: 4. The CDR3 sequence is 15 residues long. The CDR3 reads CASSYDRGTNYGYTF. CDR3 sequence (DNA): TGCGCCAGCAGCTACGACAGGGGAACTAACTATGGCTACACCTTC.

The rearrangement joins TRBV6-1 to TRBJ2-1, with TRBD1 as a possible D gene (5 bases). V gave up 6 bases and J gave up 0 bases, with 21 bases separating them. The germline V gene encodes CDR1 MNHNS and CDR2 SASEGT. The CDR3 is made up of 18 amino acids. In DNA, the CDR3 is TGTGCCAGCAGCCCCAGGGCACGACTGATAGGCTCCTACAATGAGCAGTTCTTC. Encoded protein: CASSPRARLIGSYNEQFF.

This chain links TRBV7-2 with TRBJ2-5; no firm D call. Trimming removed 0 bases from V and 11 bases from J, with 19 bases in between. This CDR3 spans 15 amino acids. Germline V gene sequence: CDR1 SGHTA, CDR2 FQGNSA. The DNA for the CDR3 is TGTGCCAGCAGCTTAGCGAAGGCCAGCTACAATGAGCAGTACTTC. Encoded protein: CASSLAKASYNEQYF.

This chain uses TRBV5-6 with TRBJ2-7; 7 bases are shared with TRBD2. The CDR3 consists of 18 residues. V shed 1 base and J 4 bases; nucleotides not matched to a gene: 17. CDR1 SGHDT and CDR2 YYEEEE come from the germline V gene. In nucleotides, the CDR3 is TGTGCCAGCAGCTTGATGCGGGAGTATCCCCTCCCTTGTTACGAGCAGTACTTC. Its protein product is CASSLMREYPLPCYEQYF. Looking up the rest from reference TRBV5-6 and TRBJ2-7 gives the full variable domain: DAGVTQSPTHLIKTRGQQVTLRCSPKSGHDTVSWYQQALGQGPQFIFQYYEEEERQRGNFPDRFSGHQFPNYSSELNVNALLLGDSALYLCASSLMREYPLPCYEQYFGPGTRLTVT.

V gene TRBV4-2 combines with J gene TRBJ1-1, with D perhaps TRBD1 (6 bases). V was pared by 3 bases and J by 13 bases, with 21 bases between. This CDR3 region has 14 residues. Germline-derived CDR1 and CDR2 are LGHNA and YNFKEQ. The CDR3, as DNA: TGTGCCAGCAGCCAGGCCTCCGGGACACTGCAAGTTTTCTTT. Translating it yields CASSQASGTLQVFF.

The rearrangement uses TRBV29-1 and TRBJ2-1, with a weak D call TRBD2 (6 bases). The V end was cut by 0 bases, the J end by 5 bases, with 11 bases between. The germline V gene has CDR1 SQVTM and CDR2 ANQGSEA. This CDR3 is built from 14 residues. CDR3 in DNA: TGCAGCGTTGAAGACGGGGGACTGAACAATGAGCAGTTCTTC. It translates to CSVEDGGLNNEQFF.

In regard to this clonotype: A clone one base away is much larger, so this may be a read error. This chain uses TRBV5-1 with TRBJ2-7, with D possibly called TRBD1 or TRBD2 (5 bases each). In germline, CDR1 is SGHRS, CDR2 YFSETQ. V was clipped by 4 bases and J by 3 bases, with 17 bases between them. This CDR3 has 15 residues. CDR3 in amino acids: CASSQGDGSCYEQYF. In DNA form, the CDR3 reads TGCGCCAGCAGCCAAGGGGACGGTTCATGCTACGAGCAGTACTTC.

This rearrangement joins TRBV3-1 to TRBJ1-2; 7 bases are shared with TRBD1. J lost 4 bases, V lost 4 bases, and 12 bases had no gene match. The CDR3 runs 16 residues. Germline assignment: CDR1 LGHDT and CDR2 YNNKEL (reference sequence). The CDR3 sequence: CASSPGQQLGSYGYTF. The CDR3 DNA sequence: TGTGCCAGCAGCCCGGGACAGCAACTGGGAAGCTATGGCTACACCTTC.

The chain employs TRBV5-1 and TRBJ1-1; tentatively, D is TRBD1 (5 bases). Trimming pared 4 bases from V and 3 bases from J, leaving 13 bases between. Per the germline V gene, CDR1 is SGHRS and CDR2 is YFSETQ. This CDR3 has 14 amino acids. DNA for the CDR3: TGCGCCAGCAGCGTGACCGGGGGGGACACTGAAGCTTTCTTT. Its protein is CASSVTGGDTEAFF.

This clonotype was detected once. This sequence joins TRBV20-1 and TRBJ1-1; no definite D call. V gave up 5 bases and J gave up 4 bases, with 17 bases separating them. The CDR3 covers 14 residues. The germline V gene has CDR1 DFQATT and CDR2 SNEGSKA (reference sequence). The CDR3 protein is CSASSRAWSTEAFF. CDR3 nucleotides: TGCAGTGCTTCGTCCAGAGCGTGGTCCACTGAAGCTTTCTTT.

The sample holds a few counts of this clonotype. This chain joins TRBV7-9 and TRBJ2-5, with D uncertain. CDR3 length: 14 amino acids. The germline V and J ends were trimmed by 7 bases and 2 bases, with 14 bases remaining between them. Germline V gene lookup returns CDR1 SEHNR and CDR2 FQNEAQ (reference sequence). In DNA form, the CDR3 reads TGTGCCAGCAACCTAGGGAACGTACAAGAGACCCAGTACTTC. It codes for CASNLGNVQETQYF.